This TCR beta chain was observed in a study of blood T cell repertoires in COVID-19. As originally analysed: Amplification of reference gene primers was used by the study to estimate nucleated cell counts. The protocol was immunoSEQ multiplex PCR, while the TCRdb copy is restricted to in-frame clones and leaves out a portion. V and J calls plus clone size are reproduced from that table; the DNA served to infer D and trimming. This table has over 100,000 clones, 75% to 90% appearing once. Germline CDR1 is LNHNV and CDR2 is YYDKDF (reference sequence). The junction had 8 bases not matched to a gene; V was cut back by 3 bases and J by 2 bases. The CDR3 sequence is 16 residues long.

The receptor's source is a woman between 70 and 85 years old with acute or convalescent COVID-19. The sample comprised peripheral blood. The chain has TRBV15 and TRBJ2-3, with TRBD1 identical over 7 bases. CDR3 sequence (DNA): TGTGCCACCAGCAGGGTTCCGACAGGGCTCACAGATACGCAGTATTTT. Its protein product is CATSRVPTGLTDTQYF.